A selection of T cell receptor beta chains follows, all from one sample in a study of preoperative IRX-2 immunotherapy in early breast cancer. Method: immunoSEQ multiplex PCR; TCRdb's copy keeps in-frame clones and lacks some. The table includes roughly 26,000 clones, roughly 89% detected once. Sequences were derived from tumor tissue, sampled after IRX-2 immunotherapy. The receptors were gathered from a human donor with breast cancer. The CDR3 runs from the conserved cysteine through the conserved F or W. A D gene is named only where the DNA matches it firmly. Size is omitted from some rows. Given values are once, few, many or a class for expanded clones.

v_call	j_call	d_call	clone_size	cdr3_nt	cdr3_aa
TRBV2	TRBJ2-3	-	few	TGTGCCAGCAGTGCAGAGTACACAGATACGCAGTATTTT	CASSAEYTDTQYF
TRBV6-1	TRBJ2-2	-	once	TGTGCCAGCAGTGCCCCCGTTTACACCGGGGAGCTGTTTTTT	CASSAPVYTGELFF
TRBV5-1	TRBJ2-3	-	-	TGCGCCAGCAGCTTGATGGGGCATCACACAGATACGCAGTATTTT	CASSLMGHHTDTQYF
TRBV18	TRBJ1-1	-	once	TGTGCCAGCTCACCATCTGTGCATACGAACATGAACGCTGAAGCTTTCTTT	CASSPSVHTNMNAEAFF
TRBV19	TRBJ1-4	TRBD1	-	TGTGCCAGTAGTATGGGACAGGATTTTGAAAAACTGTTTTTT	CASSMGQDFEKLFF
TRBV15	TRBJ1-1	-	-	TGTGCCACCAGCGAAGTCCCTGACACTGAAGCTTTCTTT	CATSEVPDTEAFF
TRBV18	TRBJ1-2	TRBD1	-	TGTGCCAGCTCCGAACAGGGGGGGTCCTACTATGGCTACACCTTC	CASSEQGGSYYGYTF
TRBV7-6	TRBJ2-7	TRBD2	-	TGTGCCAGCAGCTTAGAAGGCGGGGGGGCTGACAATCCCTACGAGCAGTACTTC	CASSLEGGGADNPYEQYF
TRBV27	TRBJ1-1	-	-	TGTGCCAGCAGTTCTTCCCCGACCCTAACTGAAGCTTTCTTT	CASSSSPTLTEAFF
TRBV7-9	TRBJ2-1	TRBD2	-	TGTGCCAGCAGCTTAGGTTATTCGGGACTAGCGGGGGGGAGGGAGCAGTTCTTC	CASSLGYSGLAGGREQFF
TRBV19	TRBJ1-2	-	-	TGTGCCAGTAGTATTTTCGATTCCCTTGGCTACACCTTC	CASSIFDSLGYTF
TRBV20-1	TRBJ2-3	-	-	TGCAGTGCTAGTGCGCAGCGAACGCAGTATTTT	CSASAQRTQYF
TRBV10-3	TRBJ2-2	-	-	TGTGCCATCAGTGAGAGGGCCCAACACGGAGGGGAGCTGTTTTTT	CAISERAQHGGELFF
TRBV5-8	TRBJ2-3	-	-	TGTGCCAGCAGCCAAGGAGATCTAGCGACAGGCACAGATACGCAGTATTTT	CASSQGDLATGTDTQYF
TRBV28	TRBJ1-5	-	-	TGTGCCAGCAGTTTTAGGGACGGTAGCAATCAGCCCCAGCATTTT	CASSFRDGSNQPQHF
TRBV13	TRBJ1-1	-	-	TGTGCCAGCAGCTCCTTGGGCAGTGAAGCTTTCTTT	CASSSLGSEAFF
TRBV19	TRBJ1-5	-	-	TGTGCCAGTAGGAACGGCCCCTTCCTCATAGGGGAGAATCAGCCCCAGCATTTT	CASRNGPFLIGENQPQHF
TRBV6-5	TRBJ2-7	TRBD1	-	TGTGCCAGCAGATTGGGACAGGCGGACTACGAGCAGTACTTC	CASRLGQADYEQYF
TRBV6-5	TRBJ2-2	-	-	TGTGCCAGCAGTTACTCATCCACCGGGGAGCTGTTTTTT	CASSYSSTGELFF
TRBV5-6	TRBJ1-6	TRBD1	-	TGTGCCAGCAGCTTGGAGGCAGGGGGCACTAATTCACCCCTCCACTTT	CASSLEAGGTNSPLHF
TRBV21-1	TRBJ1-1	-	-	TGTGCCAGCAGCAAAGATGGGGACAGGGGAGGGGGAAACACTGAAGCTTTCTTT	CASSKDGDRGGGNTEAFF
TRBV11-3	TRBJ1-1	TRBD1	-	TGTGCCAGCAGCTTAGGGGGGGACAGGGGCACCGAAGCTTTCTTT	CASSLGGDRGTEAFF
TRBV5-6	TRBJ2-5	TRBD1	-	TGTGCCAGCAGCTCACAGGGGGCTGGAGAGACCCAGTACTTC	CASSSQGAGETQYF
TRBV18	TRBJ2-5	-	-	TGTGCCAGCTCACCACCGAACACATTAGAAGAGACCCAGTACTTC	CASSPPNTLEETQYF
TRBV11-2	TRBJ1-1	-	once	TGTGCCAGCAGCCTCCAAGTAACAGGGTGGACTGAAGCTTTCTTT	CASSLQVTGWTEAFF
TRBV6-1	TRBJ1-2	-	-	TGTGCCAGCAGTGATGGAATGCTGTATGGCGCCAACTATGGCTACACCTTC	CASSDGMLYGANYGYTF
TRBV19	TRBJ1-6	-	-	TGTGCCACCCGTTCGGGGGTGTCACCCCTCCACTTT	CATRSGVSPLHF
TRBV25-1	TRBJ1-2	-	-	TGTGCCAGCAGTTACAGCTATGGCTACACCTTC	CASSYSYGYTF
TRBV9	TRBJ1-2	-	medium-sized	TGTGCCAGCAGCGCCACCTCCGGGGGTGAGGTCCATGGCTACACCTTC	CASSATSGGEVHGYTF
TRBV7-8	TRBJ1-3	-	few	TGTGCCAGCAGCTTAGGCTACCGGGGCCCCTCTGGAAACACCATATATTTT	CASSLGYRGPSGNTIYF